The clone carrying this T cell receptor beta chain was counted between two and nine times. The sample belongs to a study of blood T cells in healthy people across ages. Alongside a J-beta primer mix, a sample-barcoded 5' primer served in a second PCR lasting roughly 6 to 11 cycles. TCRdb used MiXCR to reprocess the 5' RACE reads, holding one entry per CDR3 protein. Of 600,000 to 1,000,000 distinct CDR3 sequences listed, approximately 25% were seen once; the top ten hold roughly 3.8%. Trimming left V 6 bases short and J 3 bases short, with 21 bases between. The CDR3 has 17 amino acids. Germline values: CDR1 MGHRA, CDR2 YSYEKL. These data are also associated with another study on T cells of mothers and their children. That report adds: Using 1.5 ug per 15 ul, all extracted RNA underwent cDNA synthesis. Related mother-child pairs showed slightly higher but non-significant overlap than unrelated pairs.

Sequenced material: blood. This TCR was sampled from a boy younger than 18 in good health. The chain links TRBV4-1 to TRBJ2-1, with D possibly TRBD2 on 5 matching bases. Here the CDR3 DNA reads TGCGCCAGCAGTCAAACGGCAGTAGCGAGATACTACAATGAGCAGTTCTTC. It specifies CASSQTAVARYYNEQFF.